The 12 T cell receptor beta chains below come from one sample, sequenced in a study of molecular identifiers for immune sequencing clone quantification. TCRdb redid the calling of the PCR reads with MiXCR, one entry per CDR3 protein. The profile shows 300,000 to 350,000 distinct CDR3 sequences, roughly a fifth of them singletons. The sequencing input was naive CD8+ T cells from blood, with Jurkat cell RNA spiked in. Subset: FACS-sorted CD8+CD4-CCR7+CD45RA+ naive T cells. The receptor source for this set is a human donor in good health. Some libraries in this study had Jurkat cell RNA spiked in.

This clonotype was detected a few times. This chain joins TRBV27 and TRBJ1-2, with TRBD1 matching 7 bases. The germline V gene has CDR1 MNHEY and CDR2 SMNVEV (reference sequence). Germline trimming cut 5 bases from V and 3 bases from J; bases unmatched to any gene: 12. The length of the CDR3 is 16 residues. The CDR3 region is CASSSRREGGYYGYTF. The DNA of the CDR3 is TGTGCCAGCAGTAGTCGGAGGGAAGGGGGCTACTATGGCTACACCTTC.

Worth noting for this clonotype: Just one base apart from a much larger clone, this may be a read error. CDR3 residues: CASSQERGSKSTIYF. CDR3 DNA sequence: TGTGCCAGCAGCCAAGAAAGGGGATCGAAAAGCACCATATATTTT. The chain joins TRBV14 to TRBJ1-3; D may be TRBD1 (5 bases). This CDR3 comprises 15 residues. V lost 0 bases and J lost 9, with 15 bases in between. Germline V gene sequence: CDR1 SGHDN, CDR2 FVKESK.

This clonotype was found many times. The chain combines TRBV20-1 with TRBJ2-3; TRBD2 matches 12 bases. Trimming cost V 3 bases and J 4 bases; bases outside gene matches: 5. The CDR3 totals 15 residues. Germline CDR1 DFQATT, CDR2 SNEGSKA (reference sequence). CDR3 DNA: TGCAGTGCTAGTTCCCTAGCGGGAGGGCCAGATACGCAGTATTTT. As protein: CSASSLAGGPDTQYF.

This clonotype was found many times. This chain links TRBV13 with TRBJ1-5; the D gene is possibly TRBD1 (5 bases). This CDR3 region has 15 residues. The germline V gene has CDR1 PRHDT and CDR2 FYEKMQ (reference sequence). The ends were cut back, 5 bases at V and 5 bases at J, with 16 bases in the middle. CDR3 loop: CASSDSLSRDQPQHF. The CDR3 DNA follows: TGTGCCAGCAGCGACAGTCTCTCCCGGGATCAGCCCCAGCATTTT.

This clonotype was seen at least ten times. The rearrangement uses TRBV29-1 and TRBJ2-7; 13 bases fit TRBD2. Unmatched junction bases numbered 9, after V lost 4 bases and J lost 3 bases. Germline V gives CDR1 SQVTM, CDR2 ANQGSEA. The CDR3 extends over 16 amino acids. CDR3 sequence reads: CSVVRTSGSVDYEQYF. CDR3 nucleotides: TGCAGCGTTGTTCGGACTAGCGGGAGTGTGGACTACGAGCAGTACTTC.

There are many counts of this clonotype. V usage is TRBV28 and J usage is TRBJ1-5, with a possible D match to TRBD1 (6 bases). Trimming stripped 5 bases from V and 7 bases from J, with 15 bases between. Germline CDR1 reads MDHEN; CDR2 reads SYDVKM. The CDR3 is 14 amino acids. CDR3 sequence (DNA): TGTGCCAGCAGTCCACAGGGTTCTGGGCAGCCCCAGCATTTT. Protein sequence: CASSPQGSGQPQHF.

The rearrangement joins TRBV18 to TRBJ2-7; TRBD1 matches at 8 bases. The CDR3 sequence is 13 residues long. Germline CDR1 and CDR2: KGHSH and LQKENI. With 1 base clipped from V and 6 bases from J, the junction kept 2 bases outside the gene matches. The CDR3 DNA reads TGTGCCAGCTCACCACTACAGGGGGGCGAGCAGTACTTC. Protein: CASSPLQGGEQYF. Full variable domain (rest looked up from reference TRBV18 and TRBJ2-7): NAGVMQNPRHLVRRRGQEARLRCSPMKGHSHVYWYRQLPEEGLKFMVYLQKENIIDESGMPKERFSAEFPKEGPSILRIQQVVRGDSAAYFCASSPLQGGEQYFGPGTRLTVT.

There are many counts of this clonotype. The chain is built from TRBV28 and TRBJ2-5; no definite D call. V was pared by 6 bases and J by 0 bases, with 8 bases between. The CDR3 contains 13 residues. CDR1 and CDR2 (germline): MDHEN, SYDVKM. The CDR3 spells CASRNSYQETQYF. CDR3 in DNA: TGTGCCAGCAGGAACAGCTACCAAGAGACCCAGTACTTC.

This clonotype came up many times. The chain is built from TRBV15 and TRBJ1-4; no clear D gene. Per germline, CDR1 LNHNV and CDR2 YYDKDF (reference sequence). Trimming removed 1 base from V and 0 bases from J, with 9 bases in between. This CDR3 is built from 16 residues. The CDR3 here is CATSRGRHTTNEKLFF. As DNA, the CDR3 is TGTGCCACCAGCAGAGGCAGGCATACAACTAATGAAAAACTGTTTTTT.

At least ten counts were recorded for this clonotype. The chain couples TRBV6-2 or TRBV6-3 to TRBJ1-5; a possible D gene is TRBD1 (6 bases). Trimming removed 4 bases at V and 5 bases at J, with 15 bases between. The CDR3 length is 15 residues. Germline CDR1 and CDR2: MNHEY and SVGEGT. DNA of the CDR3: TGTGCCAGCAGTTCCTTTACAGGGACTCATCAGCCCCAGCATTTT. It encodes CASSSFTGTHQPQHF.

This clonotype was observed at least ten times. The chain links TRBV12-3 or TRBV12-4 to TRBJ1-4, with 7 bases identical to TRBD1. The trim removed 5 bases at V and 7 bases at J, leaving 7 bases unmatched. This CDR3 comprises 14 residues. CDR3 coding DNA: TGTGCCAGCAGTCCCAACAGGGGTGGTGAAAAACTGTTTTTT. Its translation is CASSPNRGGEKLFF.

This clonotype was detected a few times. The DNA for the CDR3 is TGTGCCAGCAGCTTCGGGCCCCGAGGCCACAATGAGCAGTTCTTC. This gives the protein CASSFGPRGHNEQFF. V gene TRBV7-9 combines with J gene TRBJ2-1; D is uncertain. The germline V and J ends were trimmed by 3 bases and 5 bases, with 14 bases remaining between them. CDR1 is SEHNR, CDR2 FQNEAQ, per germline (reference sequence). This CDR3 comprises 15 residues.